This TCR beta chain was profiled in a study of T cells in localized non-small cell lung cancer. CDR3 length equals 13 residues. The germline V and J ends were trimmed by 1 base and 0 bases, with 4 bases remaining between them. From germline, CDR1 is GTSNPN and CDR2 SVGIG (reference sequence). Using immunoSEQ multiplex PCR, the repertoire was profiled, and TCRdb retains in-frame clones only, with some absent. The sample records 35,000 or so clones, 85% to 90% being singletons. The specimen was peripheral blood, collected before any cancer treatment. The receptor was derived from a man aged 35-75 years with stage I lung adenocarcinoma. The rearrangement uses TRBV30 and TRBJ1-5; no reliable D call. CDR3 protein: CAWSGYSNQPQHF. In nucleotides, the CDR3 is TGTGCCTGGAGTGGTTATAGCAATCAGCCCCAGCATTTT.